The T cell receptor (beta chain) described here comes from a study of human T cells and chemical hapten exposure (dated by TCRdb to the early 2020s). A note on the overall study: For sensitization, 2% DPC in acetone was applied to a roughly 2 cm by roughly 2 cm area of upper inner arm skin. The patient cohort, mostly female, included alopecia areata with under or over 50% scalp involvement, alopecia totalis and alopecia universalis. Blood for TCR sequencing was provided by twenty-nine alopecia patients at one to four time points (pre-sensitization, 2, 6 and 24 weeks). Libraries were pooled for sequencing, and per-sample TCR yields varied mainly because of small differences in library volumes within the pool. Patch tests used Finn chambers with 0.01% DPC on the upper back, scored after 6 days by International Contact Dermatitis Research Group standards. Blood samples were taken from patients before sensitization (week 0) and then at 2, 6 and about 24 weeks after DPC sensitization. Weekly therapeutic DPC doses were additionally applied to the scalp of patients throughout the approximately 24-week study period. Peripheral blood TCR repertoire changes were tracked in vivo in alopecia patients during primary and secondary sensitization to the hapten diphenylcyclopropenone (DPC). Broad study findings and their caveats: All patients had alopecia, a presumed autoimmune disease, so their immune response might differ from that of healthy individuals. Patch test score was positively correlated with the number of PT1 expanded TCRs, with significance at thresholds 8, 16 and 32 but not at 4. After repeated subsampling, the strength of the expansion versus patch-test correlation and the threshold at which it became significant changed. Compared with pre-sensitization or healthy control sets, expanded TCRs formed significantly more large CDR3 similarity clusters, which is consistent with antigen-driven responses. DPC sensitization did not change the number of TCRs with a frequency above 1 in 1000, and there was no evidence of changes in global repertoire structure.

Preparation of the library involved RACE. Sequencing instrument: NextSeq 500. During library preparation, unique molecular identifiers were attached to individual cDNA molecules so that TCRs could be counted in a quantitative, reproducible way. Both TCR alpha and TCR beta chains were sequenced from each blood RNA sample. The authors' analysis ran thus. Samples had a median of approximately 93,000 TCRs, with a range from about 23,224 to 750,000. The Decombinator software suite was used to annotate V, J and CDR3 in the TCR reads. Every sample was subsampled to the same number of TCRs (28,000) for the PS versus PT1 abundance plots. TCRs were defined as expanded if absent before sensitization and observed at least eight times at the 2-week time point. TCRdb reprocessing: public reads trimmed at Q25 with fastp, clones called with MiXCR, in-frame beta chains kept. Every distinct CDR3 protein forms one entry, paired with its most common genes and DNA. The V and J calls follow TCRdb's processing rather than the paper's. The sample includes under 300,000 distinct CDR3 sequences, with roughly 7.7% observed a single time. About 1.2% of the sample comes from the top ten.

V loses 4 bases, J loses 3 bases, and the germline ends lie 6 bases apart. The CDR3 goes from the cysteine to the phenylalanine over 12 residues. The retained sequence is limited to the CDR3, 36 bases, with the frame set at the first base. CDR1 and CDR2 were assigned from the germline V gene as ENHRY and SYGVKD. The meaning of the sample's time point label: pre-sensitization, week 0. This specimen's treatment or condition label, per the study, means: therapeutic diphenylcyclopropenone sensitization with weekly scalp DPC. At each patch-test visit, blood was drawn before the patch test was applied. Patients were eligible if aged 18 to 70, diagnosed with alopecia and judged suitable for DPC therapy, and pregnant patients were excluded. Total RNA was isolated from unfractionated whole blood collected in Tempus Blood RNA tubes. For this clonotype: The specificity of this receptor is unknown. Base qualities are not provided; no much larger clone lies one nucleotide away.

This TCR was recovered from a man younger than 35 with alopecia areata. Some clones in this sample may be carry-over from other donors' samples. The chain joins TRBV10-3 to TRBJ1-2, with the identity of the D gene unclear. The source was whole blood, collected in connection with sensitization to the hapten diphenylcyclopropenone (DPC). The DNA sequence is given as TGTGCCATCAGTGGGTTCGACTATGGCTACACCTTC. This encodes CAISGFDYGYTF.